The entry below describes one T cell receptor (beta chain). Repertoires were generated with immunoSEQ multiplex PCR, while TCRdb's copy carries only in-frame clones and drops some. The data show about 53,000 clones, with roughly 83% seen just once and about 13% held by the top ten. This specimen belongs to a study of OX40 agonist ivuxolimab in advanced cancers. The receptor's source is an adult with an advanced solid tumor such as melanoma, head and neck, liver or kidney cancer. The sequenced sample was CD4+ or CD8+ T cells sorted from blood, obtained in a trial of the OX40 agonist ivuxolimab.

This CDR3 reads CASSFERNSPLHF. The CDR3 DNA sequence: TGTGCCAGCAGCTTCGAGAGAAATTCACCCCTCCACTTT. V and J are TRBV11-2 and TRBJ1-6; D is uncertain. Per the germline V gene, CDR1 is SGHAT and CDR2 is FQNNGV. Trimming took off 3 bases at V and 7 bases at J, with 7 bases between the two ends. The CDR3 length is 13 residues.